One and the same sample provided the 10 T cell receptor beta chains below, sequenced in a study of cytomegalovirus exposure and HLA in healthy donors. The primer mix had 60 Vbeta and 13 Jbeta primers. Sequencing used immunoSEQ multiplex PCR; TCRdb keeps in-frame clones, though not all of them. The table shows over 95,000 clones, with 70% to 85% occurring only once. The sequencing input was PBMCs. The receptors shown here come from a woman aged 35 to 49 in good health and CMV-seropositive.

This chain connects TRBV2 to TRBJ1-2; TRBD1 matches 7 bases. The CDR3 covers 15 residues. With 5 bases clipped from V and 0 bases from J, the junction kept 6 bases outside the gene matches. Per the germline V gene, CDR1 is SNHLY and CDR2 is FYNNEI. The CDR3: CASSQTGRANYGYTF. In nucleotides, the CDR3 is TGTGCCAGCAGTCAGACAGGGAGAGCTAACTATGGCTACACCTTC.

In the case of this clone: Relative to the germline gene, one junction end is altered; a read error may explain this. This chain links TRBV7-7 with TRBJ2-5; 8 bases align to TRBD2. The CDR3 has 15 residues. Germline CDR1 is SSHAT and CDR2 is FNYEAQ (reference sequence). CDR3 sequence reads: CASSLGGTRFETQYF. As DNA, the CDR3 is TGTGCTAGCAGCTTAGGAGGGACTAGATTTGAGACCCAGTACTTC.

This clone appeared a few times. V and J are TRBV14 and TRBJ2-1; D unresolved. The germline gives CDR1 SGHDN, CDR2 FVKESK. This CDR3 region has 13 residues. The ends were cut back, 0 bases at V and 3 bases at J, with 3 bases in the middle. The chain's CDR3 is CASSQDLYNEQFF. CDR3 DNA: TGTGCCAGCAGCCAAGACCTCTACAATGAGCAGTTCTTC.

The chain combines TRBV2 with TRBJ2-7, with 10 nucleotides matching TRBD1. The trim removed 6 bases at V and 1 base at J, leaving 3 bases unmatched. CDR1 is SNHLY and CDR2 is FYNNEI in the germline V gene. The CDR3 sequence is 14 residues long. CDR3 amino acids: CASRTGGASYEQYF. The CDR3 DNA follows: TGTGCCAGCAGGACAGGGGGCGCGTCCTACGAGCAGTACTTC.

The sample holds a few counts of this clone. The chain combines TRBV18 with TRBJ1-2; D is perhaps TRBD1 (6 bases). The germline CDR1 and CDR2 sequences are KGHSH and LQKENI. The CDR3 runs 14 residues. The V and J ends lost 1 base and 7 bases respectively, with 13 bases between them. The CDR3 DNA is TGTGCCAGCTCACCACAGGCAGGGGATCCTGGCTACACCTTC. Amino acids: CASSPQAGDPGYTF.

The CDR3, as DNA: TGTGCCAGTAGTAGGGGACTCTTCTCATACAATGAGCAGTTCTTC. Translation: CASSRGLFSYNEQFF. This chain uses TRBV19 with TRBJ2-1; perhaps TRBD2 as D (6 bases). Trimming took off 4 bases at V and 4 bases at J, with 14 bases between the two ends. The CDR3 length is 15 residues. Germline V gene sequence: CDR1 LNHDA, CDR2 SQIVND (reference sequence).

The chain is built from TRBV4-1 and TRBJ2-5; 9 nucleotides agree with TRBD1. With the DNA end fitting TRBJ2-7 better, the J assignment may be wrong. Germline loops: CDR1 MGHRA, CDR2 YSYEKL. The CDR3 runs to 15 residues. The DNA of the CDR3 is TGCGCCAGCAGCCAAGAGCGGACAGGGGTACGCGAGCAGTACTTC. Its translation: CASSQERTGVREQYF.

The chain is built from TRBV5-1 and TRBJ1-1, with TRBD1 matching 9 bases. This CDR3 is 18 amino acids long. The V gene end was trimmed by 4 bases and the J gene end by 1 base; junction bases not matched to a gene: 14. From germline, CDR1 is SGHRS and CDR2 YFSETQ. This CDR3 reads CASSPGRKTGGTNTEAFF. The CDR3 nucleotides read TGCGCCAGCAGCCCGGGAAGGAAAACAGGGGGCACGAACACTGAAGCTTTCTTT.

About this clone itself: Because it lacks the conserved phenylalanine or tryptophan at the end, this CDR3 is likely a read error. The chain couples TRBV5-1 to TRBJ2-7; 9 nucleotides match TRBD2. This CDR3 spans 15 amino acids. V lost 1 base, J lost 2 bases, and 4 bases stayed unmatched. The V gene's germline CDR1 is SGHRS and CDR2 YFSETQ. CDR3 DNA: TGCGCCAGCAGCTTGACTAGCGGGTGGGCCTACGAGCAGTACCTC. Translated: CASSLTSGWAYEQYL.

This chain links TRBV7-3 with TRBJ1-2; D may be TRBD1 (5 bases). Germline V gives CDR1 SGHTA, CDR2 FQGTGA. This CDR3 has 16 residues. Trimming took 5 bases from V and 3 from J, leaving 19 bases between them. CDR3 amino acids: CASSLFGGNADYGYTF. The CDR3 bases are TGTGCCAGCAGCCTCTTCGGGGGGAATGCCGACTATGGCTACACCTTC.